This T cell receptor beta chain originates from a study of T cell repertoires in cytomegalovirus infection. On this clonotype itself: Its antigen is unidentified.

Via MiXCR, TCRdb re-called the reads, giving one row per CDR3 protein. This sample has 380,000 or so distinct CDR3 sequences, with about 34% found just once. Germline CDR1 is SGDLS and CDR2 is YYNGEE. With V trimmed by 5 bases and J by 2 bases, 9 bases remained unmatched. The CDR3 sequence is 16 residues long. The source of this sequence is a human donor in good health (CMV status not recorded). Some clones in this sample may be carry-over from other donors' samples. The chain joins TRBV9 to TRBJ2-3; 9 bases line up with TRBD1. Sequenced material: cultured PBMCs, taken from culture after CMV antigen stimulation. The CDR3 loop reads CASSLVGTGLTDTQYF. CDR3 sequence (DNA): TGTGCCAGCAGTCTCGTGGGGACAGGGCTCACAGATACGCAGTATTTT.